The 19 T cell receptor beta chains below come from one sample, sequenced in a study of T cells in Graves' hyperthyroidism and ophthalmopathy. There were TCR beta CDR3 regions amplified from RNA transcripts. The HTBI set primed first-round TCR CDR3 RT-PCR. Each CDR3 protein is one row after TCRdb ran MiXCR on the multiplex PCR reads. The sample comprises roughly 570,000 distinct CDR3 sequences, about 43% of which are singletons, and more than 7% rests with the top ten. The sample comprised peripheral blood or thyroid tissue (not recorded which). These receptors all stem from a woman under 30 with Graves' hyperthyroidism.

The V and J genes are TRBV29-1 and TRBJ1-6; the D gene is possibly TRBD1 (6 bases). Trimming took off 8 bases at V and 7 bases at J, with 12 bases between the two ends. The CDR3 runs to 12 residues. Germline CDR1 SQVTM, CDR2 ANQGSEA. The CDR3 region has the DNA TGCAGCTCCCAGGGGCAAAATTCACCCCTCCACTTT. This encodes CSSQGQNSPLHF.

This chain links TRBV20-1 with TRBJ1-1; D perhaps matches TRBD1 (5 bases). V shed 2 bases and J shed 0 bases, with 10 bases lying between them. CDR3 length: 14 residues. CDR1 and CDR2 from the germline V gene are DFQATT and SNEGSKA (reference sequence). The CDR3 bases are TGCAGTGCTAGAAACCCAGGGATGAACACTGAAGCTTTCTTT. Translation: CSARNPGMNTEAFF.

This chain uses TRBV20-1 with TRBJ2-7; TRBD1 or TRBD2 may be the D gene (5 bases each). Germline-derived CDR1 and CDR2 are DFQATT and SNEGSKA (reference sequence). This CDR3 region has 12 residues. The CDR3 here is CSYRGDSYEQYF. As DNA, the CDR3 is TGCAGCTATAGGGGAGACTCCTACGAGCAGTACTTC.

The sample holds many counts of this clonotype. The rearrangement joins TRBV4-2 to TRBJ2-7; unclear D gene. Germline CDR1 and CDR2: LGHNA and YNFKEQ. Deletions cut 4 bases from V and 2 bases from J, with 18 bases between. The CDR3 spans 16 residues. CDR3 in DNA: TGTGCCAGCAGCCTCGACTCCCCTACCACTCCCTACGAGCAGTACTTC. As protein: CASSLDSPTTPYEQYF.

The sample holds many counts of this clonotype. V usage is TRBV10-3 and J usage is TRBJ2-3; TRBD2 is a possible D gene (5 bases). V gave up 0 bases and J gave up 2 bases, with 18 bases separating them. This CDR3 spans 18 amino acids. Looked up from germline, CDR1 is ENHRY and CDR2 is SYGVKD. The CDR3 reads CAISESKWTRGSTDTQYF. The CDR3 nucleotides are TGTGCCATCAGTGAGTCGAAATGGACCCGGGGTTCCACAGATACGCAGTATTTT.

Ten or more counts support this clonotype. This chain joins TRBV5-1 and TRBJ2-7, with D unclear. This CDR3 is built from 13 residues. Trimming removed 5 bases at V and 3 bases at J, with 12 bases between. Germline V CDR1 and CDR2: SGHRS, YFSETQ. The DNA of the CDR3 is TGCGCCAGCAGTAAGCCTCCGAGCTACGAGCAGTACTTC. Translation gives CASSKPPSYEQYF. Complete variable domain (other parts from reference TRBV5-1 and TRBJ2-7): KAGVTQTPRYLIKTRGQQVTLSCSPISGHRSVSWYQQTPGQGLQFLFEYFSETQRNKGNFPGRFSGRQFSNSRSEMNVSTLELGDSALYLCASSKPPSYEQYFGPGTRLTVT.

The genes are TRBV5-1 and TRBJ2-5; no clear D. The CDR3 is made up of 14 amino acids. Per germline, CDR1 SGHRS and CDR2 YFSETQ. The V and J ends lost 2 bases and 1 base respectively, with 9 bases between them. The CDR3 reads CASSLGQAQETQYF. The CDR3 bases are TGCGCCAGCAGCTTAGGTCAGGCCCAAGAGACCCAGTACTTC.

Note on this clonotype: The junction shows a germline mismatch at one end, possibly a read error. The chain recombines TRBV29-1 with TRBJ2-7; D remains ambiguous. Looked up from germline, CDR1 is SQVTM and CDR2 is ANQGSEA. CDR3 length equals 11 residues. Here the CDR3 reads CSFDPPDEQYF. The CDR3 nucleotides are TGCAGCTTTGACCCCCCGGACGAGCAGTACTTC.

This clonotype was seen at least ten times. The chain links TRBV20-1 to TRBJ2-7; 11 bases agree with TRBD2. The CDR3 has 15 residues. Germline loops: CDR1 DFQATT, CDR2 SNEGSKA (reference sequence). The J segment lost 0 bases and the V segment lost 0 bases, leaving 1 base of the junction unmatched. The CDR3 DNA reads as TGCAGTGCTAGAGATACTAGCGGGAGCTCCTACGAGCAGTACTTC. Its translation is CSARDTSGSSYEQYF.

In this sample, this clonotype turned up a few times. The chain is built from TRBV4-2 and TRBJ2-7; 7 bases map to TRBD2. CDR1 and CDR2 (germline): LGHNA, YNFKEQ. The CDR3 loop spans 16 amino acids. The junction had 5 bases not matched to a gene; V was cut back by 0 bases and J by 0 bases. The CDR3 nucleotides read TGTGCCAGCAGCCAAGATCCGGCGGGAGACTCCTACGAGCAGTACTTC. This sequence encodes CASSQDPAGDSYEQYF.

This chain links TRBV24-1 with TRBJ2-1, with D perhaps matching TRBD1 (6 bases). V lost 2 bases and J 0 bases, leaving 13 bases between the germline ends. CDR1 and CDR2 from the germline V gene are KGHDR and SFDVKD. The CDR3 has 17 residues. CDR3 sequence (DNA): TGTGCCACCAGTGATTCCTGGACAGCTAGCTCCTACAATGAGCAGTTCTTC. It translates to CATSDSWTASSYNEQFF.

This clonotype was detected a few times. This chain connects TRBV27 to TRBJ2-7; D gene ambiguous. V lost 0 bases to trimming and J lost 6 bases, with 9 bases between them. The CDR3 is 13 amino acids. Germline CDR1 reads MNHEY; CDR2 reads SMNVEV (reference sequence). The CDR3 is CASSLSYPSEQYF. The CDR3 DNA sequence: TGTGCCAGCAGTTTATCGTATCCTAGCGAGCAGTACTTC.

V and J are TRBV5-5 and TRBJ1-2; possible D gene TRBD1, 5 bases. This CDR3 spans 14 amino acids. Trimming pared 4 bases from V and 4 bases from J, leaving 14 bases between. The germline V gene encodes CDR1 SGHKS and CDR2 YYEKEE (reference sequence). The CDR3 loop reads CASSARPGGYGYTF. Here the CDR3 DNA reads TGTGCCAGCAGCGCCAGACCGGGGGGCTATGGCTACACCTTC.

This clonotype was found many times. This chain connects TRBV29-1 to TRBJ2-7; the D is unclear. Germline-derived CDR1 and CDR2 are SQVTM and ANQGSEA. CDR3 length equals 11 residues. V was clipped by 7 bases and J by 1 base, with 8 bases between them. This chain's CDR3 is CSGTVSYEQYF. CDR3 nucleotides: TGCAGCGGAACCGTGTCCTACGAGCAGTACTTC.

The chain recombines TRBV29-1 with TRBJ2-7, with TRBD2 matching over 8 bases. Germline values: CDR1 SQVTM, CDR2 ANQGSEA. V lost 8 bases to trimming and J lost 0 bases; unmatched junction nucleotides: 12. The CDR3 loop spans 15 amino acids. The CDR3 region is CSTRLLAGTSYEQYF. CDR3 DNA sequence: TGCAGCACCCGACTTCTAGCGGGTACCTCCTACGAGCAGTACTTC.

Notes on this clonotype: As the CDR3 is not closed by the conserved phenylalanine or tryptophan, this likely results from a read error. The CDR3 DNA sequence: TGTGCCAGCAGCGCCCGGACTAGCGGGAGTGAGACCCAGTACCTC. Amino acids: CASSARTSGSETQYL. This rearrangement joins TRBV5-4 to TRBJ2-5, with 13 bases matching TRBD2. From germline, CDR1 is SGHNT and CDR2 YYREEE (reference sequence). V lost 4 bases, J lost 5 bases, and 5 bases stayed unmatched. The CDR3 totals 15 residues.

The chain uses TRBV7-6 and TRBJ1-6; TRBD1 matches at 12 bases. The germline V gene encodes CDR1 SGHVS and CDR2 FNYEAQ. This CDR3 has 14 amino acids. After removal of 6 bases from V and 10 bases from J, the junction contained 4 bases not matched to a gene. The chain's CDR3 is CASSPGTGGSPLHF. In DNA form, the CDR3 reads TGTGCCAGCAGTCCTGGGACAGGGGGCTCACCCCTCCACTTT.

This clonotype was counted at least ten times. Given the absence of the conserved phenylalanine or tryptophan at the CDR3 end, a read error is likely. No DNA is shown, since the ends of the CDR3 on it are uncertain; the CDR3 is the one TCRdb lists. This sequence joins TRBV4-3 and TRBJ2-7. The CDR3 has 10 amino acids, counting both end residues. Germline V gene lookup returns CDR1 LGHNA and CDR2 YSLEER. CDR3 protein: CASSQDTETG.

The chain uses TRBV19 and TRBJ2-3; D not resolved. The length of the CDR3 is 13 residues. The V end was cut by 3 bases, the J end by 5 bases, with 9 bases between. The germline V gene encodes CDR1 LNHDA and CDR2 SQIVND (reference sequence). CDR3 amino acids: CASSMGLRDTQYF. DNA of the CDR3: TGTGCCAGTAGTATGGGGTTAAGAGATACGCAGTATTTT. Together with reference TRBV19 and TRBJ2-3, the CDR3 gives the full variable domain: DGGITQSPKYLFRKEGQNVTLSCEQNLNHDAMYWYRQDPGQGLRLIYYSQIVNDFQKGDIAEGYSVSREKKESFPLTVTSAQKNPTAFYLCASSMGLRDTQYFGPGTRLTVL.